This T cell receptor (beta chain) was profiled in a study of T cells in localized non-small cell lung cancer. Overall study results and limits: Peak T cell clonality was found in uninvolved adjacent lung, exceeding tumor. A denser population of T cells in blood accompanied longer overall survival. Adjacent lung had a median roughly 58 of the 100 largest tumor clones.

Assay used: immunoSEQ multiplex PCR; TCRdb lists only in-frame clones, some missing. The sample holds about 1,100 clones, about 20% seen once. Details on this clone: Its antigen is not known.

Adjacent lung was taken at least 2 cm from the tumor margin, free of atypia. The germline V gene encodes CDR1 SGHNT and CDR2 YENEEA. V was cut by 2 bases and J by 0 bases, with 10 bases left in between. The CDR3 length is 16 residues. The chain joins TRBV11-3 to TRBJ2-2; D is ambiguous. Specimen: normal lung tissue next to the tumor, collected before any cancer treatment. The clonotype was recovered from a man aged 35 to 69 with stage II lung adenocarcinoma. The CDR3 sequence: CASSLRRVSNTGELFF. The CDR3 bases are TGTGCCAGCAGCTTAAGGAGAGTATCGAACACCGGGGAGCTGTTTTTT.